Listed here are 3 T cell receptor beta chains from one sample, sequenced in a study of T-cell memory formation after mild COVID-19. MiXCR was run by TCRdb on the 5' RACE reads, yielding one entry per CDR3 protein. The data show a few hundred thousand distinct CDR3 sequences, 20% to 25% seen once. The specimen was PBMCs or a T cell subset sorted from them (not recorded which). These receptors all come from an adult woman who had mild COVID-19 (a few samples of this study predate the infection). Cell type and time point are not known.

This clonotype was detected only a few times. The rearrangement links TRBV12-3 or TRBV12-4 to TRBJ1-2; D not resolved. Between the trimmed V and J ends, which lost 8 bases and 8 bases, there was a span of 12 bases. The CDR3 is 11 residues long. The CDR3 protein is CASRRGFGYTF. CDR3 DNA: TGTGCCAGCCGTCGGGGTTTCGGCTACACCTTC.

The V gene is TRBV15, the J gene TRBJ2-7; D gene unclear. Germline V gene data show CDR1 as LNHNV and CDR2 as YYDKDF (reference sequence). The CDR3 is 15 amino acids. Trimming shortened V by 1 base and J by 0 bases, and 10 bases separated the two germline ends. CDR3: CATSRARTASYEQYF. For the CDR3, the DNA is TGTGCCACCAGCAGAGCTCGGACGGCCTCCTACGAGCAGTACTTC.

This rearrangement joins TRBV29-1 to TRBJ1-2; D possibly corresponds to TRBD1 (6 bases). This CDR3 has 13 residues. V was pared by 7 bases and J by 8 bases, with 20 bases between. CDR1 and CDR2 from the germline V gene are SQVTM and ANQGSEA. The CDR3 sequence: CSAGDTGSRGYTF. The CDR3 nucleotides read TGCAGCGCCGGGGACACGGGGAGCCGGGGCTACACCTTC.